This T cell receptor (beta chain) was identified during a study of T-cell memory formation after mild COVID-19. Study-wide results and limits: Mainly in CM and EM were contracting CD4+ clones; CD8+ were in EMRA.

This clonotype was picked up a small number of times. The antigen remains unidentified. Trimming removed 3 bases from V and 6 bases from J; junction bases left unmatched: 4. CDR1 and CDR2 from the germline V gene are SGHTA and FQGNSA. CDR3 length: 15 residues. 5'RACE primed from the constant segment yielded TCR alpha and TCR beta cDNA libraries bearing sample barcodes and UMIs. TCRdb processed the 5' RACE reads anew with MiXCR; each CDR3 protein has one entry. Here the sample spans hundreds of thousands of distinct CDR3 sequences, 15% to 20% being singletons. The sample was PBMCs or a T cell subset sorted from them (not recorded which). This chain connects TRBV7-2 to TRBJ2-2; 10 nucleotides agree with TRBD2. The receptor was derived from an adult woman who had mild COVID-19 (a few samples of this study predate the infection). Cell type and time point are not known. The CDR3 loop is CASSFPLAGAGELFF. CDR3 DNA sequence: TGTGCCAGCAGCTTTCCGCTAGCGGGAGCCGGGGAGCTGTTTTTT.